This passage covers 32 T cell receptor beta chains from one sample sequenced in a study of identical twins. MiXCR, applied by TCRdb to the 5' RACE reads, yields one record per CDR3 protein. The sample has 700,000 or so distinct CDR3 sequences; 21% are singletons. This same sample was also taken into another study, of T cells expressing NK-cell markers.

The sequenced sample was PBMCs. The source is a woman aged 18-30 years in good health.

There are many counts of this clonotype. The rearrangement uses TRBV10-3 and TRBJ2-7, with D possibly being TRBD1 (5 bases). Trimming removed 4 bases at V and 3 bases at J, with 7 bases between. The CDR3 consists of 12 residues. Germline V gene data show CDR1 as ENHRY and CDR2 as SYGVKD. DNA for the CDR3: TGTGCCATCAGTGGACAGAGCTACGAGCAGTACTTC. It yields the protein CAISGQSYEQYF.

This clonotype was detected a few times. The chain links TRBV29-1 to TRBJ1-1, with D uncertain. CDR3 length: 12 residues. Germline V lookup: CDR1 SQVTM, CDR2 ANQGSEA. V was clipped by 4 bases and J by 5 bases, with 11 bases between them. CDR3 in amino acids: CSVGFVGTEAFF. CDR3 nucleotides: TGCAGCGTTGGATTCGTAGGTACTGAAGCTTTCTTT.

This clonotype was observed a few times. This chain uses TRBV4-3 with TRBJ2-1, with D tentatively TRBD2 (7 bases). V was cut by 8 bases and J by 9 bases, with 29 bases left in between. The CDR3 totals 17 residues. Germline CDR1 and CDR2: LGHNA and YSLEER. The CDR3 sequence is CASGGLDSGLNLGEQFF. The CDR3, as DNA: TGCGCCAGCGGGGGCCTTGATAGCGGGCTTAACTTGGGTGAGCAGTTCTTC.

The chain employs TRBV27 and TRBJ2-5; the D gene could be TRBD1 or TRBD2 (6 bases each). Germline assignment: CDR1 MNHEY and CDR2 SMNVEV (reference sequence). V lost 6 bases to trimming and J lost 5 bases, with 19 bases between them. The CDR3 is made up of 15 amino acids. The CDR3 DNA sequence: TGTGCCAGCAGCTCATTACGGGGGCAGCGGGAGACCCAGTACTTC. It codes for CASSSLRGQRETQYF.

The table lists this clonotype with a few counts. CDR3 protein: CASSFLASLTDNEQFF. CDR3 nucleotide sequence: TGCGCCAGCAGCTTTTTAGCCTCGCTCACCGACAATGAGCAGTTCTTC. The chain recombines TRBV5-1 with TRBJ2-1; D is ambiguous. The CDR3 is made up of 16 amino acids. Germline V gene sequence: CDR1 SGHRS, CDR2 YFSETQ. V lost 2 bases and J 5 bases, leaving 17 bases between the germline ends.

This clonotype turned up a few times. The chain carries TRBV5-1 and TRBJ2-5; TRBD1 or TRBD2 may be the D gene (6 bases each). Trimming took off 6 bases at V and 2 bases at J, with 11 bases between the two ends. Looked up from germline, CDR1 is SGHRS and CDR2 is YFSETQ. This CDR3 region has 13 residues. This chain's CDR3 is CASTGGGQETQYF. The DNA of the CDR3 is TGCGCCAGCACTGGAGGGGGTCAAGAGACCCAGTACTTC.

This clonotype was counted many times. This sequence joins TRBV20-1 and TRBJ1-3; TRBD1 agrees at 8 bases. Germline CDR1 is DFQATT and CDR2 is SNEGSKA (reference sequence). Trimming removed 5 bases from V and 1 base from J; junction bases left unmatched: 7. The CDR3 runs 15 residues. Written as DNA, the CDR3 is TGCAGTGCTTTTCGGACAGGGAGGTCTGGAAACACCATATATTTT. Protein: CSAFRTGRSGNTIYF.

The J gene is TRBJ2-5, the V gene TRBV18; D is uncertain. The V gene lost 0 bases and the J gene lost 4 bases, with 6 bases spanning the gap. CDR3 length: 13 amino acids. Germline V gives CDR1 KGHSH, CDR2 LQKENI. CDR3 DNA: TGTGCCAGCTCACCACCGATACGAGAGACCCAGTACTTC. It specifies CASSPPIRETQYF.

The chain couples TRBV5-5 to TRBJ2-5; D perhaps matches TRBD1 (6 bases). With 8 bases removed from V and 5 bases from J, the gap between germline ends came to 13 bases. The CDR3 sequence is 12 residues long. Germline values: CDR1 SGHKS, CDR2 YYEKEE (reference sequence). The CDR3 is CASTVTGETQYF. CDR3 DNA: TGTGCCAGTACCGTAACAGGGGAGACCCAGTACTTC. Full variable domain (outside the CDR3, taken from reference TRBV5-5 and TRBJ2-5): DAGVTQSPTHLIKTRGQQVTLRCSPISGHKSVSWYQQVLGQGPQFIFQYYEKEERGRGNFPDRFSARQFPNYSSELNVNALLLGDSALYLCASTVTGETQYFGPGTRLLVL.

This rearrangement joins TRBV6-2 or TRBV6-3 to TRBJ2-7; 9 nucleotides match TRBD2. The CDR3 spans 16 residues. V lost 5 bases and J lost 0; bases outside the gene matches: 8. Germline CDR1 and CDR2: MNHEY and SVGEGT. The CDR3 reads CASSRRGSGSSYEQYF. CDR3 DNA sequence: TGTGCCAGCAGTCGCCGGGGTAGCGGGAGCTCCTACGAGCAGTACTTC.

The J gene is TRBJ2-3, the V gene TRBV5-1, with TRBD2 matching 9 bases. Losses at the gene ends were 3 bases for V and 5 bases for J; bases not matched to a gene: 13. From germline, CDR1 is SGHRS and CDR2 YFSETQ. The CDR3 runs to 17 residues. The CDR3 DNA sequence: TGCGCCAGCAGCTCATCTTACCGGACTAGCGAGGTAGATACGCAGTATTTT. It codes for CASSSSYRTSEVDTQYF.

This clonotype came up a few times. The rearrangement joins TRBV20-1 to TRBJ2-2; tentatively, D is TRBD1 (6 bases). Germline V lookup: CDR1 DFQATT, CDR2 SNEGSKA (reference sequence). The CDR3 runs 14 residues. Deletions cut 3 bases from V and 5 bases from J, with 13 bases between. In DNA form, the CDR3 reads TGCAGTGCTAGTTACAGGGTCGGGACCGGGGAGCTGTTTTTT. Protein sequence: CSASYRVGTGELFF.

V is TRBV2 and J is TRBJ1-1, with 7 bases lining up with TRBD1. This CDR3 has 13 residues. The V gene end was trimmed by 5 bases and the J gene end by 4 bases; junction bases not matched to a gene: 4. CDR1 and CDR2 from the germline V gene are SNHLY and FYNNEI. CDR3 protein: CASSQQGPTEAFF. The CDR3 coding sequence is TGTGCCAGCAGTCAACAGGGGCCCACTGAAGCTTTCTTT.

The chain joins TRBV20-1 to TRBJ2-2; D might be TRBD2 (5 bases). With 6 bases removed from V and 1 base from J, the gap between germline ends came to 12 bases. The CDR3 runs 14 residues. Per the germline V gene, CDR1 is DFQATT and CDR2 is SNEGSKA (reference sequence). The CDR3 DNA is TGCAGTGCCCGGCGCGGGCAGAACACCGGGGAGCTGTTTTTT. Its translation is CSARRGQNTGELFF.

The chain uses TRBV27 and TRBJ2-7; TRBD2 agrees at 10 bases. This CDR3 has 13 residues. J lost 3 bases, V lost 7 bases, and 3 bases had no gene match. Germline V gene sequence: CDR1 MNHEY, CDR2 SMNVEV (reference sequence). The CDR3 loop reads CASKLAGGYEQYF. The CDR3, as DNA: TGTGCCAGCAAATTAGCGGGGGGCTACGAGCAGTACTTC.

This clonotype was picked up a small number of times. The V call is TRBV29-1, the J call TRBJ2-1, with D perhaps assigned TRBD1 or TRBD2 (7 bases each). The V and J ends lost 7 bases and 6 bases respectively, with 16 bases between them. This CDR3 has 13 amino acids. Germline CDR1 and CDR2: SQVTM and ANQGSEA. CDR3 bases: TGCAGCGCCAGGGGGGGGAAGAGCAATGAGCAGTTCTTC. Translating gives CSARGGKSNEQFF.

Many counts were recorded for this clonotype. The chain couples TRBV5-1 to TRBJ2-7, with a possible D match to TRBD1 (6 bases). Trimming removed 4 bases from V and 2 bases from J, with 13 bases in between. CDR1 and CDR2 from the germline V gene are SGHRS and YFSETQ. The CDR3 contains 14 residues. CDR3 amino acids: CASSLRTDAYEQYF. The CDR3 DNA is TGCGCCAGCAGCCTACGGACAGATGCCTACGAGCAGTACTTC.

This clonotype was detected ten times or more. This sequence joins TRBV20-1 and TRBJ2-1; 7 bases are shared with TRBD2. V trimming: 6 bases; J trimming: 7 bases; junction bases outside the gene matches: 18. CDR3 size: 16 residues. Per the germline V gene, CDR1 is DFQATT and CDR2 is SNEGSKA (reference sequence). The CDR3 sequence is CSAMRSEASGLNEQFF. The CDR3 DNA reads TGCAGTGCAATGCGGTCAGAGGCTAGCGGTTTAAATGAGCAGTTCTTC.

This clonotype was observed at least ten times. The chain links TRBV6-1 to TRBJ1-1; D uncertain. Germline lookup yields CDR1 MNHNS and CDR2 SASEGT. Trimming shortened V by 6 bases and J by 1 base, and 9 bases separated the two germline ends. The CDR3 consists of 13 residues. This CDR3 reads CASRGRGNTEAFF. In DNA, the CDR3 is TGTGCCAGCAGGGGTCGGGGGAACACTGAAGCTTTCTTT.

This clonotype turned up a few times. The V gene is TRBV7-3, the J gene TRBJ1-1, with TRBD1 matching 9 bases. J lost 8 bases, V lost 5 bases, and 6 bases had no gene match. In germline, CDR1 is SGHTA, CDR2 FQGTGA. The CDR3 runs to 13 residues. The CDR3 spells CASSAIQGAEAFF. CDR3 nucleotides: TGTGCCAGCAGCGCAATACAGGGGGCGGAAGCTTTCTTT.

The chain has TRBV9 and TRBJ2-7; 11 bases align to TRBD2. J was trimmed by 5 bases and V by 4 bases; bases with no gene match: 5. The CDR3 spans 14 residues. Germline V gene sequence: CDR1 SGDLS, CDR2 YYNGEE. CDR3 loop: CASSPTSGDHEQYF. The CDR3 DNA is TGTGCCAGCAGCCCGACTAGCGGGGACCACGAGCAGTACTTC.

This clonotype was seen only a few times. The chain links TRBV3-1 to TRBJ1-1; 7 bases fit TRBD1. The germline V gene encodes CDR1 LGHDT and CDR2 YNNKEL (reference sequence). The CDR3 is made up of 16 amino acids. The V gene end was trimmed by 6 bases and the J gene end by 2 bases; junction bases not matched to a gene: 12. The chain's CDR3 is CASRNIYRGFNTEAFF. DNA for the CDR3: TGTGCCAGCAGAAATATATACAGGGGCTTCAACACTGAAGCTTTCTTT. Together with reference TRBV3-1 and TRBJ1-1, the CDR3 gives the full variable domain: DTAVSQTPKYLVTQMGNDKSIKCEQNLGHDTMYWYKQDSKKFLKIMFSYNNKELIINETVPNRFSPKSPDKAHLNLHINSLELGDSAVYFCASRNIYRGFNTEAFFGQGTRLTVV.

The V gene is TRBV20-1, the J gene TRBJ2-1, with a weak D call TRBD2 (5 bases). Deletions cut 3 bases from V and 3 bases from J, with 18 bases between. CDR1 is DFQATT, CDR2 SNEGSKA, per germline (reference sequence). The CDR3 consists of 16 residues. The CDR3 region is CSASRYNGISYNEQFF. In DNA form, the CDR3 reads TGCAGTGCTAGTCGGTACAACGGGATCAGCTACAATGAGCAGTTCTTC.

The rearrangement uses TRBV7-9 and TRBJ1-2; a possible D gene is TRBD1 (5 bases). V dropped 3 bases and J dropped 4 bases, with 15 bases sitting between them. The CDR3 sequence is 15 residues long. Germline V gene data show CDR1 as SEHNR and CDR2 as FQNEAQ (reference sequence). CDR3 region: CASSFGGGLPYGYTF. DNA of the CDR3: TGTGCCAGCAGCTTCGGCGGGGGACTTCCCTATGGCTACACCTTC.

This clonotype was detected ten times or more. The chain joins TRBV6-5 to TRBJ1-1; D is unresolved. The CDR3 has 14 residues. Germline lookup yields CDR1 MNHEY and CDR2 SVGAGI. Trimming removed 0 bases at V and 11 bases at J, with 16 bases between. The chain's CDR3 is CASSYSTGSRLAFF. CDR3 sequence (DNA): TGTGCCAGCAGTTACTCGACGGGTTCTCGCTTGGCTTTCTTT.

The chain uses TRBV12-3 or TRBV12-4 and TRBJ2-1; 7 bases match TRBD2. CDR3 length equals 17 residues. Unmatched junction bases numbered 14, after V lost 5 bases and J lost 4 bases. CDR3 region: CASSRRPAGPLYNEQFF. CDR3 DNA: TGTGCCAGCAGTAGACGTCCAGCGGGACCCCTATACAATGAGCAGTTCTTC.

The rearrangement joins TRBV20-1 to TRBJ2-3; D is possibly TRBD2 (7 bases). Trimming shortened V by 6 bases and J by 0 bases, and 16 bases separated the two germline ends. This CDR3 has 15 residues. Per germline, CDR1 DFQATT and CDR2 SNEGSKA (reference sequence). The CDR3 nucleotides read TGCAGTGCAAGGGGGTCGCGGGAGAGCACAGATACGCAGTATTTT. Translating it yields CSARGSRESTDTQYF.

This clonotype has only a few counts. The chain couples TRBV5-1 to TRBJ2-1, with 11 bases fitting TRBD2. The germline CDR1 and CDR2 sequences are SGHRS and YFSETQ. The V and J ends lost 0 bases and 3 bases, in that order; junction bases with no gene match: 5. This CDR3 region has 17 residues. This CDR3 is CASSLALAGAYYNEQFF. The CDR3 DNA reads as TGCGCCAGCAGCTTGGCACTAGCGGGAGCATACTACAATGAGCAGTTCTTC.

The table lists this clonotype with many counts. The chain carries TRBV7-9 and TRBJ2-2; 9 bases agree with TRBD2. This CDR3 is 17 amino acids long. The V gene end was trimmed by 1 base and the J gene end by 2 bases; junction bases not matched to a gene: 5. Germline V lookup: CDR1 SEHNR, CDR2 FQNEAQ (reference sequence). The CDR3 reads CASSLDRLAVNTGELFF. CDR3 nucleotides: TGTGCCAGCAGCTTAGATCGACTAGCGGTTAACACCGGGGAGCTGTTTTTT.

This clonotype was seen a few times. The gene calls are TRBV29-1 and TRBJ2-3, with TRBD2 matching 7 bases. V lost 4 bases, J lost 0 bases, and 19 bases stayed unmatched. This CDR3 is built from 19 residues. Germline assignment: CDR1 SQVTM and CDR2 ANQGSEA. In DNA form, the CDR3 reads TGCAGCGTTGTGTGCTTTCCTCGCGGGGGATCTCCTAGCACAGATACGCAGTATTTT. Encoded protein: CSVVCFPRGGSPSTDTQYF.

In this sample, this clonotype turned up a few times. V is TRBV29-1 and J is TRBJ2-1; TRBD2 might be the D (5 bases). The CDR3 is 11 residues long. The germline gives CDR1 SQVTM, CDR2 ANQGSEA. V was trimmed by 3 bases and J by 7 bases, leaving 7 bases between them. CDR3 in amino acids: CSVETGNEQFF. As DNA, the CDR3 is TGCAGCGTTGAGACGGGGAATGAGCAGTTCTTC.

This clonotype was picked up many times. The chain is built from TRBV10-3 and TRBJ2-5, with D perhaps TRBD1 (6 bases). Germline assignment: CDR1 ENHRY and CDR2 SYGVKD. With 6 bases removed from V and 10 bases from J, the gap between germline ends came to 15 bases. CDR3 length equals 12 residues. The DNA of the CDR3 is TGTGCCATCAGGGGGGAGTTAGGGGGCCAGTACTTC. Translation gives CAIRGELGGQYF.